This is a list of T cell receptor beta chains from one sample in a study of blood T cells in healthy people across ages. In TCRdb, the 5' RACE reads were re-called with MiXCR into one record per CDR3 protein. The sample lists 1,500,000 or so distinct CDR3 sequences; approximately 59% were seen once. Specimen: blood. These receptors all come from a man aged 18-30 years in good health. Both conserved end residues are part of each CDR3. Each record gives: J gene, clone size, V gene, D gene, CDR3 DNA, CDR3 protein. A D gene is named only where the DNA matches it firmly. The size of a clone is reported for some rows only, either as once, few or many, or as a class for expanded clones.

j_gene: TRBJ1-5; abundance: .; v_gene: TRBV7-8; d_gene: TRBD1; CDR3nt: TGTGCCAGCAGCTTAGGGGTCGACAGGGCGGTCAATTCGCCCCAACATTTT; CDR3aa: CASSLGVDRAVNSPQHF
j_gene: TRBJ2-1; abundance: .; v_gene: TRBV6-2/TRBV6-3; d_gene: .; CDR3nt: TGTGCCAGCAGTTACGCAGTGGAAATTGTCTACAATGAGCAGTTCTTC; CDR3aa: CASSYAVEIVYNEQFF
j_gene: TRBJ2-3; abundance: .; v_gene: TRBV27; d_gene: .; CDR3nt: TGTGCCAGCACCCAAGACAGGGAGGGGACAGATACGCAGTATTTT; CDR3aa: CASTQDREGTDTQYF
j_gene: TRBJ2-5; abundance: .; v_gene: TRBV6-6; d_gene: .; CDR3nt: TGTGCCAGCAGTTACTCGACTGGTTGGGAGACCCAGTACTTC; CDR3aa: CASSYSTGWETQYF
j_gene: TRBJ2-7; abundance: few; v_gene: TRBV6-6; d_gene: TRBD2; CDR3nt: TGTGCCAGCAGTTACTTCCGGGGGGGGTACGACGAGCAGTACTTC; CDR3aa: CASSYFRGGYDEQYF
j_gene: TRBJ2-3; abundance: few; v_gene: TRBV4-3; d_gene: .; CDR3nt: TGCGCCAGCAGCCAAGAGCAGGGAATATCTAATACGCAGTATTTT; CDR3aa: CASSQEQGISNTQYF
j_gene: TRBJ2-1; abundance: .; v_gene: TRBV25-1; d_gene: TRBD1; CDR3nt: TGTGCCACCTGGGACAGCTCCTACAATGAGCAGTTCTTC; CDR3aa: CATWDSSYNEQFF
j_gene: TRBJ1-1; abundance: .; v_gene: TRBV29-1; d_gene: .; CDR3nt: TGCAGCGTTGATAAAGGGGGAGGGAACACTGAAGCTTTCTTT; CDR3aa: CSVDKGGGNTEAFF
j_gene: TRBJ1-5; abundance: .; v_gene: TRBV30; d_gene: .; CDR3nt: TGTGCCTGGAGGGACAGCCACAATCAGCCCCAGCATTTT; CDR3aa: CAWRDSHNQPQHF
j_gene: TRBJ2-6; abundance: .; v_gene: TRBV7-2; d_gene: .; CDR3nt: TGTGCCAGCAGCCTTGACTTTACTTACAACGCCCCTGCCAACGTCCTGACTTTC; CDR3aa: CASSLDFTYNAPANVLTF
j_gene: TRBJ2-1; abundance: .; v_gene: TRBV5-1; d_gene: .; CDR3nt: TGCGCCAGCAGCTTGGAAGGACTGGATACAATGAGGCAGTTCTTC; CDR3aa: CASSLEGLDTMRQFF
j_gene: TRBJ2-6; abundance: .; v_gene: TRBV24-1; d_gene: .; CDR3nt: TGTGCCACCAGTGACCCCGGGATCCGGTCCGGGGCCAACGTCCTGACTTTC; CDR3aa: CATSDPGIRSGANVLTF
j_gene: TRBJ2-4; abundance: .; v_gene: TRBV20-1; d_gene: .; CDR3nt: TGCAGTGCTAGAATGGCCGGGGTTAGAAACATTCAGTACTTC; CDR3aa: CSARMAGVRNIQYF
j_gene: TRBJ1-2; abundance: .; v_gene: TRBV2; d_gene: .; CDR3nt: TGTGCCAGCAGTTCCTACAGGGTAGGATATGGCTACACCTTC; CDR3aa: CASSSYRVGYGYTF
j_gene: TRBJ1-5; abundance: .; v_gene: TRBV11-2; d_gene: TRBD1; CDR3nt: TGTGCCAGCAGCCTCGGACAGGGCACCCTCAATCAGCCCCAGCATTTT; CDR3aa: CASSLGQGTLNQPQHF
j_gene: TRBJ2-7; abundance: .; v_gene: TRBV28; d_gene: .; CDR3nt: TGTGCCAGCAGTTTGATTACAGGGTGGTACTACGAGCAGTACTTC; CDR3aa: CASSLITGWYYEQYF
j_gene: TRBJ2-7; abundance: few; v_gene: TRBV11-2; d_gene: .; CDR3nt: TGTGCCAGCAGCTTAGGGGTCGGGACTCTTCAGGGGCAGTACTTC; CDR3aa: CASSLGVGTLQGQYF
j_gene: TRBJ2-5; abundance: few; v_gene: TRBV20-1; d_gene: .; CDR3nt: TGCAGTGCTAGTGAGTCCGAGACCCAGTACTTC; CDR3aa: CSASESETQYF
j_gene: TRBJ2-3; abundance: few; v_gene: TRBV25-1; d_gene: .; CDR3nt: TGTGCCAGCAGTGACCTTGGACTAGGGGGGACAGATACGCAGTATTTT; CDR3aa: CASSDLGLGGTDTQYF
j_gene: TRBJ1-4; abundance: .; v_gene: TRBV7-8; d_gene: .; CDR3nt: TGTGCCAGCAGACCCACAGCCTCAACTAATGAAAAACTGTTTTTT; CDR3aa: CASRPTASTNEKLFF
j_gene: TRBJ1-6; abundance: .; v_gene: TRBV6-5; d_gene: .; CDR3nt: TGTGCCAGCAGTTACGGTATCGGACGCCATAATTCACCCCTCCACTTT; CDR3aa: CASSYGIGRHNSPLHF
j_gene: TRBJ2-3; abundance: .; v_gene: TRBV15; d_gene: .; CDR3nt: TGTGCCACCAGCAGAGATCCAGGGGTCCATACGCAGTATTTT; CDR3aa: CATSRDPGVHTQYF
j_gene: TRBJ1-2; abundance: .; v_gene: TRBV12-3/TRBV12-4; d_gene: TRBD1; CDR3nt: TGTGCCAGCACCAAACAGGGGGATGGCTACACCTTC; CDR3aa: CASTKQGDGYTF
j_gene: TRBJ2-1; abundance: .; v_gene: TRBV24-1; d_gene: TRBD2; CDR3nt: TGTGCCACCAGTGCGTCTGGAGGACTAGCGCTCAATGAGCAGTTCTTC; CDR3aa: CATSASGGLALNEQFF
j_gene: TRBJ1-4; abundance: few; v_gene: TRBV3-1; d_gene: .; CDR3nt: TGTGCCAGCAGCCTAAGTATCCCGAGACTGGGTGAAAAACTGTTTTTT; CDR3aa: CASSLSIPRLGEKLFF
j_gene: TRBJ2-7; abundance: .; v_gene: TRBV10-3; d_gene: TRBD2; CDR3nt: TGTGCCATCAGTAACCCGGGACTAACTAACGAGCAGTACTTC; CDR3aa: CAISNPGLTNEQYF
j_gene: TRBJ2-7; abundance: few; v_gene: TRBV4-1; d_gene: .; CDR3nt: TGCGCCAGCAGCCCGTCCCTTTATCACGAGCAGTACTTC; CDR3aa: CASSPSLYHEQYF
j_gene: TRBJ2-7; abundance: .; v_gene: TRBV3-1; d_gene: .; CDR3nt: TGTGCCAGCAGCCAACTGTCGGGGGAGCAGTACTTC; CDR3aa: CASSQLSGEQYF
j_gene: TRBJ1-1; abundance: .; v_gene: TRBV2; d_gene: .; CDR3nt: TGTGCCAGCAGTGAAGCCCAGAACACTGAAGCTTTCTTT; CDR3aa: CASSEAQNTEAFF